This entry describes one T cell receptor beta chain. The antigen is unknown. These data come from a study of T cell responses to AZD1222 COVID-19 vaccine. Study conclusions and caveats: The study found Spike-specific TCR breadth and depth rose after two AZD1222 doses. The study reported that nearly half of spike-specific TCRs target unmutated variant regions. Clonal diversity may have been underestimated in mostly white British donors.

The length of the CDR3 is 12 residues. V was trimmed by 5 bases and J by 6 bases, leaving 11 bases between them. The germline V gene has CDR1 LNHDA and CDR2 SQIVND (reference sequence). The data were produced by immunoSEQ multiplex PCR, yet TCRdb's version contains in-frame clones alone and is incomplete. The sample records about 160,000 clones, approximately 91% being singletons. The specimen was peripheral blood, collected 28 days after the second AZD1222 dose. This TCR came from an adult who received the AZD1222 COVID-19 vaccine. The V call is TRBV19, the J call TRBJ2-7; D uncertain. The CDR3 DNA reads as TGTGCCAGTAGTTGGGGTGCCGGCGAGCAGTACTTC. It specifies CASSWGAGEQYF.